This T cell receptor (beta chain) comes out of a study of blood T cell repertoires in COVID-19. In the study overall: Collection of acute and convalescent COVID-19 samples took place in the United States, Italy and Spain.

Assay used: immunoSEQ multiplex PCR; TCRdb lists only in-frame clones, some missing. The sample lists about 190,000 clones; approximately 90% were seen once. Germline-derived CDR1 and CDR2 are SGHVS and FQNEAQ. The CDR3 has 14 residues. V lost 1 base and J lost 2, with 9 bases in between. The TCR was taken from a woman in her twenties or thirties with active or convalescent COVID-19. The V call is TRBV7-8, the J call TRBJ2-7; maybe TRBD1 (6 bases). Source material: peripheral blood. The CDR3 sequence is CASSLVGQTYEQYF. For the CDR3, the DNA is TGTGCCAGCAGCTTAGTTGGACAGACCTACGAGCAGTACTTC.